The present T cell receptor beta chain was sequenced within a study of cytomegalovirus exposure and HLA in healthy donors. CDR3 length equals 15 residues. With 5 bases clipped from V and 6 bases from J, the junction kept 7 bases outside the gene matches. The V gene's germline CDR1 is MNHNS and CDR2 SASEGT. This clone has a single count. Use of 60 Vbeta and 13 Jbeta primers characterized the PCR. Sequencing was performed with immunoSEQ multiplex PCR; in TCRdb, only in-frame clones are kept and a portion is missing. The sample consists of about 130,000 clones, approximately 78% of them appearing once. The sample was PBMCs. This clonotype was sampled from a human donor in good health. The chain employs TRBV6-1 and TRBJ2-2; 9 bases are shared with TRBD2. The DNA for the CDR3 is TGTGCCAGCAGTACTCCGGGACTAGCTCCCGGGGAGCTGTTTTTT. Translated: CASSTPGLAPGELFF.